One and the same sample provided the 23 T cell receptor beta chains below, sequenced in a study of control samples from healthy donors and cancer patients. The protocol was immunoSEQ multiplex PCR, while the TCRdb copy is restricted to in-frame clones and leaves out a portion. There are over 100,000 clones in the sample; 92% occur only once, and approximately 2% lies in the top ten. Sequencing was done on a sample of blood. The receptors here all came from a woman aged 45-59 years in good health.

This chain connects TRBV11-2 to TRBJ2-3; 11 nucleotides match TRBD2. This CDR3 has 16 residues. From germline, CDR1 is SGHAT and CDR2 FQNNGV. The trim removed 5 bases at V and 0 bases at J, leaving 4 bases unmatched. The CDR3 protein is CASSPRLAGSTDTQYF. The CDR3 bases are TGTGCCAGCAGCCCTCGACTAGCGGGAAGCACAGATACGCAGTATTTT.

This chain joins TRBV30 and TRBJ1-4, with no clear D. Trimming took 3 bases from V and 3 from J, leaving 5 bases between them. This CDR3 is 12 amino acids long. The germline V gene has CDR1 GTSNPN and CDR2 SVGIG (reference sequence). The CDR3 DNA sequence: TGTGCCTGGAGGGAAGCTAATGAAAAACTGTTTTTT. Translation gives CAWREANEKLFF.

The rearrangement uses TRBV19 and TRBJ2-7, with D tentatively TRBD1 or TRBD2 (6 bases each). This CDR3 spans 15 amino acids. Germline CDR1 is LNHDA and CDR2 is SQIVND (reference sequence). With 5 bases removed from V and 1 base from J, the gap between germline ends came to 15 bases. CDR3 coding DNA: TGTGCCAGTAGTTCCCTTGGGGGGCCGTCCTACGAGCAGTACTTC. Encoded protein: CASSSLGGPSYEQYF.

The chain has TRBV11-3 and TRBJ2-1; D remains ambiguous. Trimming took 5 bases from V and 8 from J, leaving 10 bases between them. Per germline, CDR1 SGHNT and CDR2 YENEEA. The CDR3 is 12 amino acids. The CDR3 loop reads CASSRSYDEQFF. The CDR3, as DNA: TGTGCCAGCAGCCGATCGTACGATGAGCAGTTCTTC.

The genes are TRBV29-1 and TRBJ1-1, with 11 bases identical to TRBD1. Losses at the gene ends were 7 bases for V and 1 base for J; bases not matched to a gene: 2. The CDR3 loop spans 13 amino acids. CDR1 SQVTM and CDR2 ANQGSEA come from the germline V gene. The CDR3 DNA sequence: TGCAGCGGTGGACAGGGGGCGAACACTGAAGCTTTCTTT. Translated, it gives CSGGQGANTEAFF.

The rearrangement joins TRBV10-1 to TRBJ1-6; possibly TRBD1 for D (5 bases). Germline V gene lookup returns CDR1 WNHNN and CDR2 SYGVQD (reference sequence). This CDR3 has 13 amino acids. The germline V and J ends were trimmed by 8 bases and 8 bases, with 13 bases remaining between them. The CDR3 is CASGGRRDSPLHF. The CDR3 bases are TGCGCCAGCGGGGGACGGAGAGATTCACCCCTCCACTTT.

This chain uses TRBV28 with TRBJ1-5; 7 positions agree with TRBD1. The V gene's germline CDR1 is MDHEN and CDR2 SYDVKM. CDR3 size: 22 residues. Trimming removed 5 bases from V and 0 bases from J; junction bases left unmatched: 25. CDR3 in DNA: TGTGCCAGCAGTCCTTGGTATCAAGCTCAGGGGGTTTTATCCCTTAGCAATCAGCCCCAGCATTTT. This translates into CASSPWYQAQGVLSLSNQPQHF.

The chain recombines TRBV5-1 with TRBJ1-5, with 8 nucleotides matching TRBD1. The CDR3 spans 15 residues. Per the germline V gene, CDR1 is SGHRS and CDR2 is YFSETQ. V lost 4 bases to trimming and J lost 6 bases; unmatched junction nucleotides: 9. The CDR3, as DNA: TGCGCCAGCAGCCCAGACAGGGGCCCCGGTCAGCCCCAGCATTTT. Encoded protein: CASSPDRGPGQPQHF.

The V and J genes are TRBV6-5 and TRBJ1-2, with D unclear. The CDR3 runs 13 residues. The ends were cut back, 8 bases at V and 3 bases at J, with 13 bases in the middle. CDR1 is MNHEY, CDR2 SVGAGI, per germline. The CDR3 DNA reads as TGTGCCAGCCAGAAGGGCTTGGACTATGGCTACACCTTC. It is translated as CASQKGLDYGYTF.

The rearrangement links TRBV28 to TRBJ2-7; 9 bases fit TRBD1. The V gene's germline CDR1 is MDHEN and CDR2 SYDVKM. The CDR3 has 12 amino acids. With 6 bases clipped from V and 10 bases from J, the junction kept 7 bases outside the gene matches. Here the CDR3 reads CASSPRTGVQYF. The CDR3 DNA reads as TGTGCCAGCAGCCCTCGGACAGGGGTTCAGTACTTC.

V gene TRBV21-1 combines with J gene TRBJ2-1; no DNA check was done on the table's D call, TRBD2. TRBV21-1 has pseudogene status. The CDR3 totals 13 residues. The CDR3 nucleotides read TGTGCCACCTACCGGGGGGTTTACAATGAGCAGTTCTTC. Its translation: CATYRGVYNEQFF.

This clone was counted once. The chain couples TRBV4-2 to TRBJ1-3; possibly TRBD1 for D (5 bases). Germline CDR1 is LGHNA and CDR2 is YNFKEQ. V was shortened by 4 bases and J by 2 bases, with 27 bases between the two germline ends. This CDR3 spans 20 amino acids. For the CDR3, the DNA is TGTGCCAGCAGCCGTACCCAGGGAGAAGTCTCAGAAACTGCTGGAAACACCATATATTTT. This codes for CASSRTQGEVSETAGNTIYF.

The gene calls are TRBV28 and TRBJ1-2; perhaps TRBD1 as D (6 bases). V lost 6 bases and J 7 bases, leaving 18 bases between the germline ends. In germline, CDR1 is MDHEN, CDR2 SYDVKM. The CDR3 consists of 14 residues. DNA of the CDR3: TGTGCCAGCAGAGAGGGGACATTAGTAGGTGGCTACACCTTC. Protein: CASREGTLVGGYTF.

The gene calls are TRBV2 and TRBJ2-2; D may match TRBD1 or TRBD2 (5 bases each). CDR3 length equals 15 residues. In germline, CDR1 is SNHLY, CDR2 FYNNEI. Between the trimmed V and J ends, which lost 10 bases and 2 bases, there was a span of 17 bases. The CDR3 here is CATVSGTLNTGELFF. CDR3 nucleotide sequence: TGTGCCACCGTATCCGGGACCTTAAACACCGGGGAGCTGTTTTTT.

The chain has TRBV6-5 and TRBJ1-1; D perhaps matches TRBD1 (5 bases). V was cut by 10 bases and J by 0 bases, with 15 bases left in between. This CDR3 is 14 amino acids long. Germline V gene sequence: CDR1 MNHEY, CDR2 SVGAGI. The CDR3 coding sequence is TGTGCCACCCGCCTCGGGGGATTGAACACTGAAGCTTTCTTT. It is translated as CATRLGGLNTEAFF.

The V call is TRBV6-6, the J call TRBJ1-2, with 8 bases matching TRBD1. The trim removed 6 bases at V and 3 bases at J, leaving 3 bases unmatched. The CDR3 length is 13 residues. Germline V gives CDR1 MNHNY, CDR2 SVGAGI (reference sequence). This CDR3 reads CASRTTGDYGYTF. The CDR3 region has the DNA TGTGCCAGCAGGACGACAGGGGACTATGGCTACACCTTC.

The V and J genes are TRBV18 and TRBJ2-2, with D hard to call. Germline CDR1 KGHSH, CDR2 LQKENI. The V end lost 2 bases, the J end lost 4 bases, and 5 bases lay between the germline ends. The CDR3 extends over 13 amino acids. Here the CDR3 reads CASSPKATGELFF. Written as DNA, the CDR3 is TGTGCCAGCTCACCAAAAGCCACCGGGGAGCTGTTTTTT.

V gene TRBV18 combines with J gene TRBJ2-5; TRBD1 is a possible D gene (6 bases). The CDR3 sequence is 13 residues long. The V gene's germline CDR1 is KGHSH and CDR2 LQKENI. V was pared by 2 bases and J by 5 bases, with 9 bases between. The CDR3 sequence is CASSPGTLETQYF. The CDR3 DNA is TGTGCCAGCTCACCAGGGACACTGGAGACCCAGTACTTC.

The chain carries TRBV4-2 and TRBJ1-1; possibly TRBD1 for D (5 bases). Trimming shortened V by 0 bases and J by 6 bases, and 8 bases separated the two germline ends. The length of the CDR3 is 13 residues. CDR1 and CDR2 from the germline V gene are LGHNA and YNFKEQ. The CDR3 sequence is CASSQEEGSEAFF. CDR3 sequence (DNA): TGTGCCAGCAGCCAAGAAGAGGGGTCTGAAGCTTTCTTT.

The chain links TRBV12-3 or TRBV12-4 to TRBJ2-1; possibly TRBD1 for D (5 bases). The CDR3 extends over 13 amino acids. Trimming left V 3 bases short and J 12 bases short, with 15 bases between. The DNA of the CDR3 is TGTGCCAGCAGTTTTAGGGCCACGCAGGGGCAGTTCTTC. Its protein is CASSFRATQGQFF.

The chain combines TRBV5-1 with TRBJ2-5; 8 nucleotides match TRBD2. Trimming cost V 5 bases and J 5 bases; bases outside gene matches: 8. The CDR3 runs to 14 residues. In germline, CDR1 is SGHRS, CDR2 YFSETQ. CDR3 residues: CASRPGGGAETQYF. In nucleotides, the CDR3 is TGCGCCAGCAGACCCGGGGGGGGCGCGGAGACCCAGTACTTC.

This chain connects TRBV27 to TRBJ2-3; maybe TRBD2 (5 bases). Germline V CDR1 and CDR2: MNHEY, SMNVEV (reference sequence). There are 17 residues in the CDR3. The V end lost 5 bases, the J end lost 0 bases, and 18 bases lay between the germline ends. CDR3 coding DNA: TGTGCCAGCAGTCCCCAATTATCTAGCCTAAGCACAGATACGCAGTATTTT. Translated, it gives CASSPQLSSLSTDTQYF.

This clone was counted only a few times. This rearrangement joins TRBV5-4 to TRBJ1-3; D is unresolved. Trimming pared 0 bases from V and 0 bases from J, leaving 10 bases between. CDR3 length: 16 amino acids. From germline, CDR1 is SGHNT and CDR2 YYREEE (reference sequence). The CDR3: CASSLDGEVSGNTIYF. The CDR3 nucleotides are TGTGCCAGCAGCTTGGATGGGGAGGTCTCTGGAAACACCATATATTTT. Looking up the rest from reference TRBV5-4 and TRBJ1-3 gives the full variable domain: ETGVTQSPTHLIKTRGQQVTLRCSSQSGHNTVSWYQQALGQGPQFIFQYYREEENGRGNFPPRFSGLQFPNYSSELNVNALELDDSALYLCASSLDGEVSGNTIYFGEGSWLTVV.